This is a list of T cell receptor beta chains from one sample in a study of OX40 agonist ivuxolimab in advanced cancers. The data were produced by immunoSEQ multiplex PCR, yet TCRdb's version contains in-frame clones alone and is incomplete. Seen here are 30,000 to 40,000 clones, roughly 85% observed once, and the top ten hold 21%. Material: CD4+ or CD8+ T cells sorted from blood, obtained in a trial of the OX40 agonist ivuxolimab. These receptors were collected from an adult with an advanced solid tumor such as melanoma, head and neck, liver or kidney cancer. Both conserved end residues are part of each CDR3. D genes are given only for firm matches. Rows may omit the clone size; those that give it use once, few, many or a size class.

v_call: TRBV10-3; d_call: -; clone_size: few; j_call: TRBJ1-5; cdr3_nt: TGTGCCAGCAGAAGGCAGGGAAGTCAGCCCCAGCATTTT; cdr3_aa: CASRRQGSQPQHF
v_call: TRBV7-6; d_call: TRBD2; clone_size: -; j_call: TRBJ2-2; cdr3_nt: TGTGCCAGCAGCCGGGGACTAGCGGAGGGGGTCGGGGAGCTGTTTTTT; cdr3_aa: CASSRGLAEGVGELFF
v_call: TRBV4-3; d_call: -; clone_size: -; j_call: TRBJ2-1; cdr3_nt: TGCGCCAGCAGCCAAGATCGGGCAGAAAGGCAGTTCTTC; cdr3_aa: CASSQDRAERQFF
v_call: TRBV21-1; d_call: -; clone_size: -; j_call: TRBJ1-5; cdr3_nt: TGTGCCAGCCCACCTGTCCCGGGACAGGGTTGCAGCAATCAGCCCCAGCATTTT; cdr3_aa: CASPPVPGQGCSNQPQHF
v_call: TRBV19; d_call: -; clone_size: few; j_call: TRBJ1-6; cdr3_nt: TGTGCCAGTAGTATCGGTCTTGCGAGTTCACCCCTCCACTTT; cdr3_aa: CASSIGLASSPLHF
v_call: TRBV10-3; d_call: -; clone_size: -; j_call: TRBJ1-5; cdr3_nt: TGTGCCACCCAGGACAGCCTTAGCAATCAGCCCCAGCATTTT; cdr3_aa: CATQDSLSNQPQHF
v_call: TRBV5-4; d_call: -; clone_size: -; j_call: TRBJ2-5; cdr3_nt: TGTGCCAGCAGCTTGATTCAAGAGGCCCAGTACTTC; cdr3_aa: CASSLIQEAQYF
v_call: TRBV9; d_call: -; clone_size: -; j_call: TRBJ2-7; cdr3_nt: TGTGCCAGCAGCGTAGGAAGGGGGTTTACCTACGAGCAGTACTTC; cdr3_aa: CASSVGRGFTYEQYF
v_call: TRBV9; d_call: TRBD1; clone_size: -; j_call: TRBJ2-7; cdr3_nt: TGTGCCAGCAGCGTAGGAGGACAGGGGGCCTACGAGCAGTACTTC; cdr3_aa: CASSVGGQGAYEQYF
v_call: TRBV11-2; d_call: TRBD1; clone_size: -; j_call: TRBJ1-3; cdr3_nt: TGTGCCAGCAGCTTTAGCTCAGGGGGCACTGGAAACACCATATATTTT; cdr3_aa: CASSFSSGGTGNTIYF
v_call: TRBV28; d_call: TRBD1; clone_size: -; j_call: TRBJ1-1; cdr3_nt: TGTGCCAGCAGTTCCCCCGAAATACAGGGGGCGCTGGACACTGAAGCTTTCTTT; cdr3_aa: CASSSPEIQGALDTEAFF
v_call: TRBV11-2; d_call: -; clone_size: -; j_call: TRBJ2-1; cdr3_nt: TGTGCCAGCAGCTTAGATATGGAGGGGGAGCAGTTCTTC; cdr3_aa: CASSLDMEGEQFF
v_call: TRBV28; d_call: -; clone_size: -; j_call: TRBJ2-2; cdr3_nt: TGTGCCAGCAGTTTATGGGATGGACAGAGAGGCGTCACCGGGGAGCTGTTTTTT; cdr3_aa: CASSLWDGQRGVTGELFF
v_call: TRBV6-1; d_call: -; clone_size: -; j_call: TRBJ1-2; cdr3_nt: TGTGCCAGCAGTGGCGGGACTGGGGGGGCGAGAGGCTACACCTTC; cdr3_aa: CASSGGTGGARGYTF
v_call: TRBV5-1; d_call: TRBD1; clone_size: -; j_call: TRBJ1-6; cdr3_nt: TGCGCCAGCAGCCCAGACAGGGGAGGTTCACCCCTCCACTTT; cdr3_aa: CASSPDRGGSPLHF
v_call: TRBV5-6; d_call: TRBD2; clone_size: -; j_call: TRBJ2-3; cdr3_nt: TGTGCCAGCAGCTTGCGGGGGGGGCAGGCAGATACGCAGTATTTT; cdr3_aa: CASSLRGGQADTQYF
v_call: TRBV11-2; d_call: -; clone_size: -; j_call: TRBJ1-2; cdr3_nt: TGTGCCAGCAGCTTACCCGGGAACTATGGCTACACCTTC; cdr3_aa: CASSLPGNYGYTF
v_call: TRBV6-6; d_call: TRBD2; clone_size: -; j_call: TRBJ2-7; cdr3_nt: TGTGCCAGCAGTTACCAAGCGGGAGGTCTCTACGAGCAGTACTTC; cdr3_aa: CASSYQAGGLYEQYF
v_call: TRBV28; d_call: TRBD1; clone_size: -; j_call: TRBJ1-2; cdr3_nt: TGTGCCAGCACAGGGACAGGGTTCATAATCTATGGCTACACCTTC; cdr3_aa: CASTGTGFIIYGYTF
v_call: TRBV6-6; d_call: -; clone_size: -; j_call: TRBJ1-5; cdr3_nt: TGTGCCAGCAGTTACTCAGGAGGGTATGGGCAGCCCCAGCATTTT; cdr3_aa: CASSYSGGYGQPQHF
v_call: TRBV2; d_call: TRBD1; clone_size: once; j_call: TRBJ1-4; cdr3_nt: TGTGCCAGCAGTGGGACAGGGGGGATTGAAAAACTGTTTTTT; cdr3_aa: CASSGTGGIEKLFF
v_call: TRBV7-3; d_call: -; clone_size: -; j_call: TRBJ2-2; cdr3_nt: TGTGCCAGCAGGCAGACTAGTTCGAACACCGGGGAGCTGTTTTTT; cdr3_aa: CASRQTSSNTGELFF
v_call: TRBV28; d_call: -; clone_size: -; j_call: TRBJ2-4; cdr3_nt: TGTGCCAGCAGTGGTAGGGTAGAGGACATTCAGTACTTC; cdr3_aa: CASSGRVEDIQYF
v_call: TRBV7-6; d_call: -; clone_size: -; j_call: TRBJ2-2; cdr3_nt: TGTGCCAGCAGCGAAGGGGAGAACACCGGGGAGCTGTTTTTT; cdr3_aa: CASSEGENTGELFF
v_call: TRBV6-4; d_call: -; clone_size: once; j_call: TRBJ2-1; cdr3_nt: TGTGCCAGCAGTGGATTACAGGGATCTGAGCAGTTCTTC; cdr3_aa: CASSGLQGSEQFF
v_call: TRBV7-3; d_call: -; clone_size: -; j_call: TRBJ2-7; cdr3_nt: TGTGCCAGCAGCCAGGACTACTACGAGCAGTACTTC; cdr3_aa: CASSQDYYEQYF